This entry describes one T cell receptor (beta chain). Its antigen is undetermined. At the DNA level, this CDR3 is encoded by other sequences in the same sample as well. These data belong to a study of T cell responses to AZD1222 COVID-19 vaccine. The wider study: Analyses pooled second doses at about 4 or about 12 weeks.

The assay was immunoSEQ multiplex PCR, and TCRdb's table has in-frame clones only and misses some. The sample yields roughly 97,000 clones, over 90% seen once. Study findings and constraints: Spike-specific TCR breadth and depth went up after people got two AZD1222 doses. Clonal diversity was possibly underestimated; the donors were predominantly white British and more often female.

The CDR3 consists of 13 residues. The germline V gene has CDR1 SGHTA and CDR2 FQGNSA. With 5 bases clipped from V and 2 bases from J, the junction kept 2 bases outside the gene matches. The starting material was peripheral blood, obtained on day 0 of AZD1222 vaccination. This receptor was obtained from an adult in good health. The genes are TRBV7-2 and TRBJ1-2; 7 positions agree with TRBD1. The CDR3 sequence: CASSPDRNYGYTF. In DNA form, the CDR3 reads TGTGCCAGCAGCCCGGACAGGAACTATGGCTACACCTTC.